This is a list of T cell receptor beta chains from one sample in a study of human T cells and chemical hapten exposure. TCRdb reprocessed the RACE reads with MiXCR, giving one entry per CDR3 protein. The table records approximately 110,000 distinct CDR3 sequences, 11% of them present only once. Sequencing used whole blood, obtained in connection with sensitization to the hapten diphenylcyclopropenone (DPC). The receptors were gathered from a woman aged 40 to 50 with alopecia areata. Some clones in this sample may be carry-over from other donors' samples. The CDR3 runs from the conserved cysteine through the conserved F or W. The order of the fields is J gene, CDR3 length, D gene, V gene, clone size, CDR3 protein, CDR3 DNA. The D gene is left open where the match is weak. For some rows the clone size is stated as once, few or many, or as a class when expanded; others skip it.

j_gene: TRBJ1-1
len: 20
d_gene: NA
v_gene: TRBV9
abundance: few
CDR3aa: CASSVYLTSLGGRGNTEAFF
CDR3nt: TGTGCCAGCAGCGTATACCTCACATCCCTGGGGGGCCGCGGGAACACTGAAGCTTTCTTT

j_gene: TRBJ2-3
len: 14
d_gene: TRBD1
v_gene: TRBV24-1
abundance: many
CDR3aa: CATSDDRGTDTQYF
CDR3nt: TGTGCCACCAGTGATGACAGGGGCACAGATACGCAGTATTTT

j_gene: TRBJ1-5
len: 12
d_gene: NA
v_gene: TRBV23-1
abundance: few
CDR3aa: CASRLSRTVQHF
CDR3nt: TGCGCCAGCCGTTTGTCTCGAACCGTACAGCATTTT

j_gene: TRBJ1-2
len: 10
d_gene: NA
v_gene: TRBV29-1
abundance: many
CDR3aa: CSVDGVGYTF
CDR3nt: TGCAGCGTTGACGGGGTTGGCTACACCTTC

j_gene: TRBJ1-2
len: 14
d_gene: NA
v_gene: TRBV7-8
abundance: many
CDR3aa: CASRTPGPNYGYTF
CDR3nt: TGTGCCAGCAGGACACCCGGGCCTAACTATGGCTACACCTTC

j_gene: TRBJ1-2
len: 13
d_gene: NA
v_gene: TRBV2
abundance: many
CDR3aa: CASKGGANYGYTF
CDR3nt: TGTGCCAGCAAGGGCGGAGCTAACTATGGCTACACCTTC

j_gene: TRBJ2-5
len: 14
d_gene: TRBD1
v_gene: TRBV27
abundance: NA
CDR3aa: CASSLQGQEETQYF
CDR3nt: TGTGCCAGCAGTCTACAGGGGCAGGAAGAGACCCAGTACTTC

j_gene: TRBJ2-7
len: 13
d_gene: NA
v_gene: TRBV29-1
abundance: many
CDR3aa: CSVAYRKTYEQYF
CDR3nt: TGCAGCGTTGCTTACAGGAAAACCTACGAGCAGTACTTC

j_gene: TRBJ1-3
len: 14
d_gene: NA
v_gene: TRBV30
abundance: NA
CDR3aa: CAWSVQISGNTIYF
CDR3nt: TGTGCCTGGAGTGTCCAGATCTCTGGAAACACCATATATTTT

j_gene: TRBJ2-2
len: 16
d_gene: NA
v_gene: TRBV6-5
abundance: many
CDR3aa: CASSYRASENTGELFF
CDR3nt: TGTGCCAGCAGTTACAGGGCTAGCGAGAACACCGGGGAGCTGTTTTTT

j_gene: TRBJ1-1
len: 14
d_gene: TRBD1
v_gene: TRBV28
abundance: many
CDR3aa: CATATGGWNREAFF
CDR3nt: TGTGCCACCGCGACAGGGGGCTGGAACAGGGAAGCTTTCTTT

j_gene: TRBJ1-5
len: 14
d_gene: NA
v_gene: TRBV2
abundance: few
CDR3aa: CASSEKQADQPQHF
CDR3nt: TGTGCCAGCAGTGAGAAACAGGCGGATCAGCCCCAGCATTTT

j_gene: TRBJ1-2
len: 14
d_gene: TRBD1
v_gene: TRBV19
abundance: many
CDR3aa: CASSTGQGSYGYTF
CDR3nt: TGTGCCAGTAGTACTGGACAGGGGAGCTATGGCTACACCTTC

j_gene: TRBJ1-5
len: 13
d_gene: NA
v_gene: TRBV18
abundance: NA
CDR3aa: CASSPDTGGPQHF
CDR3nt: TGTGCCAGCTCACCGGACACAGGTGGGCCCCAGCATTTT

j_gene: TRBJ1-1
len: 14
d_gene: NA
v_gene: TRBV9
abundance: many
CDR3aa: CASSVAPILSEAFF
CDR3nt: TGTGCCAGCAGCGTAGCTCCCATATTGAGTGAAGCTTTCTTT

j_gene: TRBJ2-1
len: 16
d_gene: TRBD2
v_gene: TRBV15
abundance: NA
CDR3aa: CATSHRSSGRDNEQFF
CDR3nt: TGTGCCACCAGCCACAGGAGTAGCGGGAGGGACAATGAGCAGTTCTTC

j_gene: TRBJ2-7
len: 12
d_gene: NA
v_gene: TRBV5-4
abundance: few
CDR3aa: CASSLDGFEQYF
CDR3nt: TGTGCCAGCAGCTTGGACGGTTTCGAGCAGTACTTC

j_gene: TRBJ2-1
len: 15
d_gene: TRBD2
v_gene: TRBV12-3/TRBV12-4
abundance: NA
CDR3aa: CASRKTSGSFNEQFF
CDR3nt: TGTGCCAGCAGGAAAACTAGCGGGAGCTTCAATGAGCAGTTCTTC

j_gene: TRBJ2-5
len: 12
d_gene: NA
v_gene: TRBV29-1
abundance: NA
CDR3aa: CSAQGGQETQYF
CDR3nt: TGCAGCGCGCAGGGGGGTCAAGAGACCCAGTACTTC

j_gene: TRBJ2-5
len: 15
d_gene: NA
v_gene: TRBV7-2
abundance: many
CDR3aa: CASSLDPGSTETQYF
CDR3nt: TGTGCCAGCAGCTTAGACCCGGGGAGTACAGAGACCCAGTACTTC

j_gene: TRBJ1-1
len: 17
d_gene: TRBD1
v_gene: TRBV6-1
abundance: many
CDR3aa: CASSSTLLTGTAPEAFF
CDR3nt: TGTGCCAGCAGTTCGACCCTACTGACCGGGACAGCACCCGAAGCTTTCTTT

j_gene: TRBJ2-1
len: 15
d_gene: NA
v_gene: TRBV10-2
abundance: NA
CDR3aa: CASSEQGFSYNEQFF
CDR3nt: TGCGCCAGCAGTGAGCAGGGTTTTTCCTACAATGAGCAGTTCTTC

j_gene: TRBJ1-5
len: 13
d_gene: NA
v_gene: TRBV2
abundance: few
CDR3aa: CASSVSGNQPQHF
CDR3nt: TGTGCCAGCAGTGTCAGCGGCAATCAGCCCCAGCATTTT

j_gene: TRBJ2-1
len: 15
d_gene: TRBD2
v_gene: TRBV20-1
abundance: many
CDR3aa: CSAGPAGAIYNEQFF
CDR3nt: TGCAGTGCGGGTCCAGCGGGAGCAATCTACAATGAGCAGTTCTTC

j_gene: TRBJ2-3
len: 16
d_gene: TRBD2
v_gene: TRBV19
abundance: many
CDR3aa: CASHHGGLATADTQYF
CDR3nt: TGTGCCAGCCACCACGGGGGACTAGCGACGGCAGATACGCAGTATTTT

j_gene: TRBJ2-1
len: 16
d_gene: NA
v_gene: TRBV10-1
abundance: many
CDR3aa: CASSERYGQPYNEQFF
CDR3nt: TGCGCCAGCAGTGAGCGCTACGGGCAACCCTACAATGAGCAGTTCTTC

j_gene: TRBJ1-2
len: 14
d_gene: NA
v_gene: TRBV6-1
abundance: few
CDR3aa: CASSEEIVIHGYTF
CDR3nt: TGTGCCAGCAGTGAAGAAATAGTCATCCATGGCTACACCTTC

j_gene: TRBJ2-1
len: 15
d_gene: NA
v_gene: TRBV29-1
abundance: many
CDR3aa: CSVEGAQGRSGEQFF
CDR3nt: TGCAGCGTTGAAGGGGCCCAGGGGAGGAGTGGTGAGCAGTTCTTC

j_gene: TRBJ2-7
len: 12
d_gene: NA
v_gene: TRBV27
abundance: few
CDR3aa: CASSSGGGKQYF
CDR3nt: TGTGCCAGCAGTAGCGGAGGAGGCAAGCAGTACTTC

j_gene: TRBJ2-1
len: 13
d_gene: NA
v_gene: TRBV20-1
abundance: many
CDR3aa: CSARSGVYNEQFF
CDR3nt: TGCAGTGCTCGCTCGGGAGTATACAATGAGCAGTTCTTC

j_gene: TRBJ2-1
len: 15
d_gene: NA
v_gene: TRBV20-1
abundance: few
CDR3aa: CSARAGPGDYNEQFF
CDR3nt: TGCAGTGCTAGGGCAGGGCCAGGGGACTACAATGAGCAGTTCTTC

j_gene: TRBJ2-7
len: 13
d_gene: NA
v_gene: TRBV18
abundance: many
CDR3aa: CASSLGAAYEQYF
CDR3nt: TGTGCCAGCTCATTGGGGGCAGCCTACGAGCAGTACTTC

j_gene: TRBJ2-3
len: 15
d_gene: NA
v_gene: TRBV5-8
abundance: few
CDR3aa: CASSLLSGSTDTQYF
CDR3nt: TGTGCCAGCAGCTTGCTTAGCGGTAGCACAGATACGCAGTATTTT

j_gene: TRBJ2-2
len: 14
d_gene: NA
v_gene: TRBV5-4
abundance: many
CDR3aa: CASSLENSFGELFF
CDR3nt: TGTGCCAGCAGCTTGGAAAACTCCTTCGGGGAGCTGTTTTTT

j_gene: TRBJ2-3
len: 16
d_gene: TRBD2
v_gene: TRBV5-1
abundance: few
CDR3aa: CASSFGLAGGADTQYF
CDR3nt: TGCGCCAGCAGCTTCGGTCTAGCGGGAGGGGCAGATACGCAGTATTTT

j_gene: TRBJ1-6
len: 20
d_gene: NA
v_gene: TRBV6-5
abundance: NA
CDR3aa: CASSYWNLPGPSSYNSPLHF
CDR3nt: TGTGCCAGCAGTTACTGGAACTTGCCGGGTCCGAGCTCCTATAATTCACCCCTCCACTTT

j_gene: TRBJ1-3
len: 18
d_gene: NA
v_gene: TRBV7-8
abundance: many
CDR3aa: CASSPSSKSRPSGNTIYF
CDR3nt: TGTGCCAGCAGCCCGAGCTCTAAGTCGAGACCCTCTGGAAACACCATATATTTT

j_gene: TRBJ2-5
len: 15
d_gene: NA
v_gene: TRBV7-9
abundance: NA
CDR3aa: CASSSGWIDQETQYF
CDR3nt: TGTGCCAGCAGCTCAGGGTGGATCGACCAAGAGACCCAGTACTTC

j_gene: TRBJ1-1
len: 12
d_gene: NA
v_gene: TRBV7-9
abundance: NA
CDR3aa: CASSFQNTEAFF
CDR3nt: TGTGCCAGCAGCTTTCAAAACACTGAAGCTTTCTTT

j_gene: TRBJ2-1
len: 15
d_gene: TRBD2
v_gene: TRBV6-2/TRBV6-3
abundance: NA
CDR3aa: CASSYEGLADGEQFF
CDR3nt: TGTGCCAGCAGTTACGAGGGACTAGCGGACGGCGAGCAGTTCTTC